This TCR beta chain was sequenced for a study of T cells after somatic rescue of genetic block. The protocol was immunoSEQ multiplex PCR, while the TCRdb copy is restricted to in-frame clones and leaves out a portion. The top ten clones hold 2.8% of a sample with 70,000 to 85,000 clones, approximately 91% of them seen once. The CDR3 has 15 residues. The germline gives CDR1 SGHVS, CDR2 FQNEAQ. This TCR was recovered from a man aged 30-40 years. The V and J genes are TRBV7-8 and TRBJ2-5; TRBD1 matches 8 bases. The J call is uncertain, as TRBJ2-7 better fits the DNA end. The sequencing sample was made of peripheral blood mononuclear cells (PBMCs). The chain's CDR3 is CASSLDFNRGSEQYF. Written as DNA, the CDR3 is TGTGCCAGCAGCTTAGACTTTAACAGGGGGAGCGAGCAGTACTTC.